A single sample gave rise to the 14 T cell receptor beta chains below, sequenced in a study of T cell repertoires in cytomegalovirus infection. Which antigens these TCRs recognize remains unknown. TCRdb reprocessed the reads with MiXCR, giving one entry per CDR3 protein. In the table there are 250,000 to 300,000 distinct CDR3 sequences, about 20% of which are singletons. Sequencing was performed on cultured PBMCs, taken from culture after CMV antigen stimulation. These receptors were collected from a human donor in good health (CMV status not recorded). Some clones in this sample may be carry-over from other donors' samples.

The gene calls are TRBV7-2 and TRBJ2-3; D remains ambiguous. V lost 6 bases and J 2 bases, leaving 6 bases between the germline ends. CDR3 length: 12 amino acids. CDR1 is SGHTA and CDR2 is FQGNSA in the germline V gene. Here the CDR3 reads CASSQPTDTQYF. The CDR3 DNA is TGTGCCAGCAGTCAGCCCACAGATACGCAGTATTTT.

This clonotype was found a few times. The chain has TRBV19 and TRBJ2-7; perhaps TRBD2 as D (7 bases). V was pared by 4 bases and J by 0 bases, with 13 bases between. CDR1 LNHDA and CDR2 SQIVND come from the germline V gene (reference sequence). The CDR3 is 15 residues long. The CDR3 spells CASSNRGAVSYEQYF. CDR3 sequence (DNA): TGTGCCAGTAGTAACCGGGGGGCCGTCTCCTACGAGCAGTACTTC.

The V gene is TRBV27, the J gene TRBJ2-3; 10 bases fit TRBD2. Germline CDR1 reads MNHEY; CDR2 reads SMNVEV (reference sequence). The J segment lost 3 bases and the V segment lost 5 bases, leaving 8 bases of the junction unmatched. This CDR3 region has 16 residues. The DNA of the CDR3 is TGTGCCAGCAGTATCAATAGCGGGAGGTTTACAGATACGCAGTATTTT. This encodes CASSINSGRFTDTQYF.

This clonotype was seen at least ten times. The chain uses TRBV7-2 and TRBJ2-5; possibly TRBD1 or TRBD2 for D (5 bases each). The CDR3 is 14 amino acids. CDR1 is SGHTA and CDR2 is FQGNSA in the germline V gene. Trimming stripped 6 bases from V and 7 bases from J, with 18 bases between. The CDR3 DNA follows: TGTGCCAGCAGTCAGACTCCGGGACCTCGGACCCAGTACTTC. Its translation is CASSQTPGPRTQYF.

This clonotype has more than one count but fewer than ten. The chain employs TRBV24-1 and TRBJ1-2; TRBD1 matches at 9 bases. Germline V gene sequence: CDR1 KGHDR, CDR2 SFDVKD. The CDR3 runs 16 residues. The ends lost 3 bases at V and 4 bases at J; junction bases unmatched: 8. CDR3 sequence: CATSDTGTGLGYGYTF. The CDR3 bases are TGTGCCACCAGTGATACCGGGACAGGGTTGGGCTATGGCTACACCTTC.

The chain is built from TRBV3-1 and TRBJ1-5, with D possibly TRBD1 on 5 matching bases. Germline CDR1 and CDR2: LGHDT and YNNKEL (reference sequence). The CDR3 has 15 residues. V lost 5 bases and J 8 bases, leaving 19 bases between the germline ends. The CDR3 loop is CASSARRGGKEPQHF. CDR3 bases: TGTGCCAGCAGCGCCCGACGGGGGGGTAAGGAGCCCCAGCATTTT.

The sample holds a few counts of this clonotype. The V gene is TRBV7-2, the J gene TRBJ1-1, with D perhaps matching TRBD1 (5 bases). The CDR3 sequence is 15 residues long. Germline CDR1 SGHTA, CDR2 FQGNSA. The V and J ends lost 1 base and 3 bases respectively, with 12 bases between them. CDR3 residues: CASSLVPGRDTEAFF. The CDR3 coding sequence is TGTGCCAGCAGCTTAGTCCCAGGGAGGGACACTGAAGCTTTCTTT. Combining the CDR3 with reference TRBV7-2 and TRBJ1-1 gives the whole variable domain GAGVSQSPSNKVTEKGKDVELRCDPISGHTALYWYRQSLGQGLEFLIYFQGNSAPDKSGLPSDRFSAERTGGSVSTLTIQRTQQEDSAVYLCASSLVPGRDTEAFFGQGTRLTVV.

This clonotype was seen at least ten times. The rearrangement links TRBV7-2 to TRBJ2-7; TRBD2 is a possible D gene (6 bases). Germline CDR1 is SGHTA and CDR2 is FQGNSA. Trimming pared 5 bases from V and 2 bases from J, leaving 16 bases between. This CDR3 has 15 amino acids. CDR3 nucleotide sequence: TGTGCCAGCAGCCTGACCCTAGCGAGAACCTACGAGCAGTACTTC. Protein sequence: CASSLTLARTYEQYF.

This clonotype was detected only a few times. The gene calls are TRBV5-1 and TRBJ2-2; the D is unclear. Trimming pared 0 bases from V and 5 bases from J, leaving 11 bases between. This CDR3 contains 15 residues. Germline V gene data show CDR1 as SGHRS and CDR2 as YFSETQ. As DNA, the CDR3 is TGCGCCAGCAGCTTGGGGGCCGGCCCTACCGGGGAGCTGTTTTTT. As protein: CASSLGAGPTGELFF.

Only a few counts were recorded for this clonotype. The chain combines TRBV6-2 or TRBV6-3 with TRBJ2-7, with a tentative D call TRBD2 (5 bases). The CDR3 loop spans 14 amino acids. Trimming pared 0 bases from V and 7 bases from J, leaving 13 bases between. Germline V gene data show CDR1 as MNHEY and CDR2 as SVGEGT. The CDR3: CASSYSTGVLEQYV. In DNA form, the CDR3 reads TGTGCCAGCAGTTACTCCACCGGGGTCTTGGAGCAGTACGTC.

The gene calls are TRBV5-6 and TRBJ2-1; 11 nucleotides match TRBD2. The germline V gene encodes CDR1 SGHDT and CDR2 YYEEEE. The junction had 9 bases not matched to a gene; V was cut back by 2 bases and J by 5 bases. The CDR3 runs to 17 residues. CDR3: CASSFLSSGRWDNEQFF. As DNA, the CDR3 is TGTGCCAGCAGCTTTTTATCTAGCGGGAGGTGGGACAATGAGCAGTTCTTC.

V is TRBV5-1 and J is TRBJ2-5, with TRBD1 as a possible D gene (5 bases). CDR1 is SGHRS and CDR2 is YFSETQ in the germline V gene. V shed 0 bases and J shed 2 bases, with 8 bases lying between them. The length of the CDR3 is 14 residues. DNA of the CDR3: TGCGCCAGCAGCTTGGGACAGCAGCAAGAGACCCAGTACTTC. Translating gives CASSLGQQQETQYF.

This clonotype occurred a few times. The V and J genes are TRBV5-4 and TRBJ1-1; no firm D call. Trimming pared 3 bases from V and 6 bases from J, leaving 6 bases between. CDR1 SGHNT and CDR2 YYREEE come from the germline V gene (reference sequence). The CDR3 is 11 amino acids. The CDR3 region is CASSSLAEAFF. The DNA for the CDR3 is TGTGCCAGCAGCTCCCTGGCTGAAGCTTTCTTT. The full variable domain, its missing parts supplied by reference TRBV5-4 and TRBJ1-1, is ETGVTQSPTHLIKTRGQQVTLRCSSQSGHNTVSWYQQALGQGPQFIFQYYREEENGRGNFPPRFSGLQFPNYSSELNVNALELDDSALYLCASSSLAEAFFGQGTRLTVV.

In its sample, this clonotype was seen a few times. Written as DNA, the CDR3 is TGTGCCAGCAGCTCAGGGGCAGGTGGCTACACCTTC. It is translated as CASSSGAGGYTF. The chain has TRBV3-1 and TRBJ1-2; a weak D match, TRBD1 (6 bases). Trimming cost V 5 bases and J 7 bases, with 11 bases left between them. The CDR3 extends over 12 amino acids. Germline CDR1 and CDR2: LGHDT and YNNKEL (reference sequence). The whole variable domain, filled in from reference TRBV3-1 and TRBJ1-2, reads DTAVSQTPKYLVTQMGNDKSIKCEQNLGHDTMYWYKQDSKKFLKIMFSYNNKELIINETVPNRFSPKSPDKAHLNLHINSLELGDSAVYFCASSSGAGGYTFGSGTRLTVV.